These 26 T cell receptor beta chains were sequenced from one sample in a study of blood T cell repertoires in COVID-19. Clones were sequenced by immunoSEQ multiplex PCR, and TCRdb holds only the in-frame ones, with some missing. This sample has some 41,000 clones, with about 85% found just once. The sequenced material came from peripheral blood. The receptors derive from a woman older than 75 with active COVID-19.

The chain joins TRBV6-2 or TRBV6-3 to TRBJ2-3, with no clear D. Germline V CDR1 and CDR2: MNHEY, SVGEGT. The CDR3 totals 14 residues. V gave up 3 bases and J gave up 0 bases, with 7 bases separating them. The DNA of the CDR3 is TGTGCCAGCAGTTATGGCGGTAGCACAGATACGCAGTATTTT. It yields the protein CASSYGGSTDTQYF.

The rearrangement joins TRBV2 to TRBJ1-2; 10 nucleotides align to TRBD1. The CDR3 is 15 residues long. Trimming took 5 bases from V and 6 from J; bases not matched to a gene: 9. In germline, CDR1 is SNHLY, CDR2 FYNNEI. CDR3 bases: TGTGCCAGCAGTATTACGACAGGGGGCGCGAATGGCTACACCTTC. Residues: CASSITTGGANGYTF.

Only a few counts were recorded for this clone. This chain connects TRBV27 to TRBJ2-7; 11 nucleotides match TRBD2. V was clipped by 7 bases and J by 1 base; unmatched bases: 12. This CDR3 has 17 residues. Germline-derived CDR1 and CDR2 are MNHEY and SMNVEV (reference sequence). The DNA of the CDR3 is TGTGCCAGCACCGACCGATTACTAGCGGGGGCGTCCTACGAGCAGTACTTC. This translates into CASTDRLLAGASYEQYF.

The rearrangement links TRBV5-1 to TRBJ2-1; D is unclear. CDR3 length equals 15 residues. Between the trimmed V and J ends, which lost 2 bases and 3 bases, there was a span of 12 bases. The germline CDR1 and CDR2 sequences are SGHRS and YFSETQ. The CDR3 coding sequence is TGCGCCAGCAGCTTCTCGGGTAGCCTCTACAATGAGCAGTTCTTC. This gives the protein CASSFSGSLYNEQFF.

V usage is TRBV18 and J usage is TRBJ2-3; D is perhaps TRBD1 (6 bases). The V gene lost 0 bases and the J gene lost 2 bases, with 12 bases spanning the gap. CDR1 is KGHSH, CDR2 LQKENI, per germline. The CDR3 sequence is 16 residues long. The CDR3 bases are TGTGCCAGCTCACCACCGATGGACAGCTCCACAGATACGCAGTATTTT. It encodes CASSPPMDSSTDTQYF.

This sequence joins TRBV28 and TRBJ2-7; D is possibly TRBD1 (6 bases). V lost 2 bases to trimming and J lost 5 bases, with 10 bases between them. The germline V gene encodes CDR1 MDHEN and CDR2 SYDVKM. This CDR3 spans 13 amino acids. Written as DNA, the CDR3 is TGTGCCAGCAGTTTACCTACAGGGCACGAGCAGTACTTC. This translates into CASSLPTGHEQYF. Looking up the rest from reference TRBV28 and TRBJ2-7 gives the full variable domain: DVKVTQSSRYLVKRTGEKVFLECVQDMDHENMFWYRQDPGLGLRLIYFSYDVKMKEKGDIPEGYSVSREKKERFSLILESASTNQTSMYLCASSLPTGHEQYFGPGTRLTVT.

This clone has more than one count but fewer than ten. The CDR3 is CASSYSGLFYEQYF. For the CDR3, the DNA is TGTGCCAGCAGTTACTCAGGACTTTTCTACGAGCAGTACTTC. This chain joins TRBV6-5 and TRBJ2-7; D might be TRBD2 (5 bases). V lost 0 bases, J lost 3 bases, and 9 bases lay in between. Per the germline V gene, CDR1 is MNHEY and CDR2 is SVGAGI. The CDR3 extends over 14 amino acids.

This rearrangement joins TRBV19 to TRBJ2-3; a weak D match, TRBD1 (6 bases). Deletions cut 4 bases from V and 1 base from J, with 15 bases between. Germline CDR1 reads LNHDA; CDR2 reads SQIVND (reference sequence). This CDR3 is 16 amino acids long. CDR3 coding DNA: TGTGCCAGTAGTACCCCCGGCAGGGGCCGCACAGATACGCAGTATTTT. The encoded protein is CASSTPGRGRTDTQYF.

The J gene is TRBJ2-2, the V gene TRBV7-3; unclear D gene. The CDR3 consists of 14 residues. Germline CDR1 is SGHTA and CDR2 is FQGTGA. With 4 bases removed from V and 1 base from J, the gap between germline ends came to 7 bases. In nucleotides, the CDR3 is TGTGCCAGCAGCTCGACAAGGAACACCGGGGAGCTGTTTTTT. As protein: CASSSTRNTGELFF.

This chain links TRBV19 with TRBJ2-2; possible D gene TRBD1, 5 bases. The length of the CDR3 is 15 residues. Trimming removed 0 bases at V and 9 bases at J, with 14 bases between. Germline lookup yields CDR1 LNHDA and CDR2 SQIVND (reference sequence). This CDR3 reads CASSIEPLTARELFF. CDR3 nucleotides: TGTGCCAGTAGTATAGAGCCCCTGACAGCCCGGGAGCTGTTTTTT.

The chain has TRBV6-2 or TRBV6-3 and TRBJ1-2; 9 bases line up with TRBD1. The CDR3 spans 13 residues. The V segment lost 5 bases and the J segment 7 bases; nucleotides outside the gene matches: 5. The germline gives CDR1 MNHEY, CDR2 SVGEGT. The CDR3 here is CASSDGQGLGYTF. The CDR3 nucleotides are TGTGCCAGCAGTGACGGACAGGGGCTTGGCTACACCTTC.

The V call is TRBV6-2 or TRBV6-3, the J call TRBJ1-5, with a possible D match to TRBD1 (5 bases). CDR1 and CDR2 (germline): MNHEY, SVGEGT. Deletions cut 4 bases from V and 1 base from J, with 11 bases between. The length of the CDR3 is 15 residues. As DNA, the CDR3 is TGTGCCAGCAGTTCGGCGGGGCACAGCAATCAGCCCCAGCATTTT. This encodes CASSSAGHSNQPQHF.

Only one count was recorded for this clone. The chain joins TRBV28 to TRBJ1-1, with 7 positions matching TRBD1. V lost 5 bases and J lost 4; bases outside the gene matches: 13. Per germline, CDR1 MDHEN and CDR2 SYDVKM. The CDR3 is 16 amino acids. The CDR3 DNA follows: TGTGCCAGCAGTACTCACCAGGGGGGCTATCGCACTGAAGCTTTCTTT. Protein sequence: CASSTHQGGYRTEAFF.

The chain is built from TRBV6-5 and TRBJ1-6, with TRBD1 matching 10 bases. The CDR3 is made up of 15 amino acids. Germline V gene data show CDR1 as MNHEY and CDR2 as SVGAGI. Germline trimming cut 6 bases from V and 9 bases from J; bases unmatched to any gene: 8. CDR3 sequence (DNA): TGTGCCAGCAGGACATACCGGGACAGGGGTTCACCCCTCCACTTT. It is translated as CASRTYRDRGSPLHF.

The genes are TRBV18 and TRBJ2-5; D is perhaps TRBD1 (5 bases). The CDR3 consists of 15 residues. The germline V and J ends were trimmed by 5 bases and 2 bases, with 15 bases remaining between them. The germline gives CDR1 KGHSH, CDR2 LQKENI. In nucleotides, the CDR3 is TGTGCCAGCTCAGTGGCGGCAGGGCCGCAAGAGACCCAGTACTTC. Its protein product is CASSVAAGPQETQYF.

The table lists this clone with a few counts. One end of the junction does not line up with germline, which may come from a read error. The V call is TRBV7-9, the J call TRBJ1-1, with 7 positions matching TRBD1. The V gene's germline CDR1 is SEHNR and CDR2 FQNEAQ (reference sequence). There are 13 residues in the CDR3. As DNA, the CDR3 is TGTGCCAGCAGCTCGACAGGGAACGCTGAAGCTTTCTTT. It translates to CASSSTGNAEAFF. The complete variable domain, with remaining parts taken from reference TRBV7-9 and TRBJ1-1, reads DTGVSQNPRHKITKRGQNVTFRCDPISEHNRLYWYRQTLGQGPEFLTYFQNEAQLEKSRLLSDRFSAERPKGSFSTLEIQRTEQGDSAMYLCASSSTGNAEAFFGQGTRLTVV.

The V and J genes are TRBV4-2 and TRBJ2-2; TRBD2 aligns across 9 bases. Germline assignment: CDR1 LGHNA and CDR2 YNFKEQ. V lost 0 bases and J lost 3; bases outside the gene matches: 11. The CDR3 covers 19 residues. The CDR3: CASSQDFVKRGAHTGELFF. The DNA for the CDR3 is TGTGCCAGCAGCCAAGATTTTGTTAAGCGGGGGGCGCACACCGGGGAGCTGTTTTTT.

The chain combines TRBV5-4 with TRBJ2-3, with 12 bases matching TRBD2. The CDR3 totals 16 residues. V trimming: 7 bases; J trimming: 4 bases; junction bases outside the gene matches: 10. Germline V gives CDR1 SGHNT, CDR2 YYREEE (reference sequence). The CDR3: CASERAPSGGADTQYF. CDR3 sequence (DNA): TGTGCCAGCGAGAGGGCCCCTAGCGGGGGGGCAGATACGCAGTATTTT. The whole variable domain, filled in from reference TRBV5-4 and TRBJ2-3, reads ETGVTQSPTHLIKTRGQQVTLRCSSQSGHNTVSWYQQALGQGPQFIFQYYREEENGRGNFPPRFSGLQFPNYSSELNVNALELDDSALYLCASERAPSGGADTQYFGPGTRLTVL.

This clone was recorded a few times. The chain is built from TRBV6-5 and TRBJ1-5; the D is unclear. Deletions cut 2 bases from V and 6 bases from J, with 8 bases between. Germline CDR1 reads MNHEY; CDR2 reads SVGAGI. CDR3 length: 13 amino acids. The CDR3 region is CASSYEGGQPQHF. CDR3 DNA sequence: TGTGCCAGCAGTTACGAGGGCGGTCAGCCCCAGCATTTT.

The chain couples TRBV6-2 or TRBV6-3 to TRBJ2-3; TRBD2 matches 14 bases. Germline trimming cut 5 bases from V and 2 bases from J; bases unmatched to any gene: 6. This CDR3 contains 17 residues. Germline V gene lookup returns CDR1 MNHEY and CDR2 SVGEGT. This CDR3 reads CASSPGLAGGITDTQYF. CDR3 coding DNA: TGTGCCAGCAGTCCCGGACTAGCGGGGGGTATCACAGATACGCAGTATTTT.

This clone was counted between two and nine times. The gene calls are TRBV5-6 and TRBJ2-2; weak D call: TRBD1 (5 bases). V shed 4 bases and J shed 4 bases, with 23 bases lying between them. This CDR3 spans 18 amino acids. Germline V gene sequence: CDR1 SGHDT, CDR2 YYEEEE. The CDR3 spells CASSRRTGYGLGTGELFF. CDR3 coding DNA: TGTGCCAGCAGCCGGCGAACAGGTTATGGGCTGGGCACCGGGGAGCTGTTTTTT.

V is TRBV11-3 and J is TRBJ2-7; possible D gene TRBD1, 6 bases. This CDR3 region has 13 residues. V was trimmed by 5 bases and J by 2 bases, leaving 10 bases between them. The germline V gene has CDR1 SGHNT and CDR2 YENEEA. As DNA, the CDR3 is TGTGCCAGCAGCCGGGACACCCCCTACGAGCAGTACTTC. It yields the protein CASSRDTPYEQYF.

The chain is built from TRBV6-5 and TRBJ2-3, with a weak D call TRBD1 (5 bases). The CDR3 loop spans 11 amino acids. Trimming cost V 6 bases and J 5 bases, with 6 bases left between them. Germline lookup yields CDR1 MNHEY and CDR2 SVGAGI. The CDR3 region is CASRDRDTQYF. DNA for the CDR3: TGTGCCAGCAGAGACAGAGATACGCAGTATTTT.

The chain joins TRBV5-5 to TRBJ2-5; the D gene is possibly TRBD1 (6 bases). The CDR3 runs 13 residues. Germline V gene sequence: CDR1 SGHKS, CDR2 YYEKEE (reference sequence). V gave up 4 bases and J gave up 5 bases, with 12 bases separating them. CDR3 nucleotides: TGTGCCAGCAGCCTTACAGGGCCTGAGACCCAGTACTTC. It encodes CASSLTGPETQYF. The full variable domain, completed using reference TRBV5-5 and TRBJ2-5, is DAGVTQSPTHLIKTRGQQVTLRCSPISGHKSVSWYQQVLGQGPQFIFQYYEKEERGRGNFPDRFSARQFPNYSSELNVNALLLGDSALYLCASSLTGPETQYFGPGTRLLVL.

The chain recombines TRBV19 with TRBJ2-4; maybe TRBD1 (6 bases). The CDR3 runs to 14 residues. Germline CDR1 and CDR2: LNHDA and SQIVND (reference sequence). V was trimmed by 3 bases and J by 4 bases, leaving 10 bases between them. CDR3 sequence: CASSIWTDKNIQYF. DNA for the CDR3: TGTGCCAGTAGTATCTGGACAGATAAAAACATTCAGTACTTC.

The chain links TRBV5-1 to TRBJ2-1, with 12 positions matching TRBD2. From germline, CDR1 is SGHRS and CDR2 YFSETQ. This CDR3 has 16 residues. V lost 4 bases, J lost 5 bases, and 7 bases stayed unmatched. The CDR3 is CASSIGLAGLNNEQFF. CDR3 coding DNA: TGCGCCAGCAGCATAGGACTAGCGGGACTTAACAATGAGCAGTTCTTC. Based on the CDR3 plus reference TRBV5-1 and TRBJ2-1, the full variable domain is KAGVTQTPRYLIKTRGQQVTLSCSPISGHRSVSWYQQTPGQGLQFLFEYFSETQRNKGNFPGRFSGRQFSNSRSEMNVSTLELGDSALYLCASSIGLAGLNNEQFFGPGTRLTVL.